This TCR beta chain appears in the sequencing data of a study of cytomegalovirus exposure and HLA in healthy donors. General observations from the study: Altogether, more than 150 TCR beta chains were recorded as cytomegalovirus-associated. In a later analysis, HLA-associated TCR beta chains were more clonally expanded than equally common others.

Vbeta (60) and Jbeta (13) primers were used in the PCR. Method: immunoSEQ multiplex PCR; TCRdb's copy keeps in-frame clones and lacks some. The table records some 120,000 clones, around three quarters of them present only once. About this clone itself: Its antigen is as yet unknown.

The CDR3 runs 15 residues. Germline loops: CDR1 GTSNPN, CDR2 SVGIG (reference sequence). Trimming shortened V by 0 bases and J by 4 bases, and 13 bases separated the two germline ends. The chain recombines TRBV30 with TRBJ1-3; no definite D call. Sequences were obtained from PBMCs. The receptor's source is a young man in good health and CMV-seronegative. DNA of the CDR3: TGTGCCTGGAGTGTCGAGGGCAGAAAAGGAAACACCATATATTTT. Its protein is CAWSVEGRKGNTIYF.